The clone carrying this T cell receptor beta chain was seen a handful of times. Its antigen is not identified. The data were obtained in a study of T-cell reconstitution after alpha-beta-depleted transplantation in children. The CDR3 consists of 14 residues. Deletions cut 2 bases from V and 1 base from J, with 8 bases between. Construction of the TCRbeta library involved unique molecular identifiers. TCRdb used MiXCR to reprocess the PCR reads, holding one entry per CDR3 protein. Of roughly 250,000 distinct CDR3 sequences in the sample, 8.2% are singletons; the top ten hold under 8%. Study-level findings and limits: Elevated TCRbeta diversity at day 60 was traced, in some patients, to surviving recipient T cells and thymic progenitors.

The clonotype originates from a male patient between 5 and 17 years old who had a stem cell transplant for acute lymphoblastic leukemia, so the T cells may come from the graft donor. This sequence joins TRBV23-1 and TRBJ1-1; no clear D gene. TRBV23-1 is filed as an ORF, its function uncertain. The sequencing here drew on PBMCs, mostly from graft donor cells, taken 180 days after TCRalphabeta/CD19-depleted stem cell transplant. CDR3: CASSQGRRNTEAFF. The CDR3 nucleotides read TGCGCCAGCAGTCAAGGCAGGAGGAACACTGAAGCTTTCTTT.